These T cell receptor beta chains were read from a single sample in a study of blood T cell repertoires in COVID-19. The protocol was immunoSEQ multiplex PCR, while the TCRdb copy is restricted to in-frame clones and leaves out a portion. Among approximately 280,000 clones listed, roughly 90% were seen once. The material sequenced was peripheral blood. The receptors originated from a man between 35 and 55 years old with acute or convalescent COVID-19. Each CDR3 is given with its conserved first and last residue. The D gene is left open where the match is weak. The listing skips clone size in some rows; elsewhere it reads once, few, many or a size class.

TRBV7-8	TRBD1	.	TRBJ2-1	TGTGCCAGCAGCCAGACAGGGGGTTCCTACAATGAGCAGTTCTTC	CASSQTGGSYNEQFF
TRBV5-1	.	.	TRBJ1-4	TGCGCCAGCTCAGACTCTTCGGGAGGTGAAAAACTGTTTTTT	CASSDSSGGEKLFF
TRBV27	TRBD2	.	TRBJ2-3	TGTGCCAGCAGTGCAGGGACTAGCGGGGGGTCCGATACGCAGTATTTT	CASSAGTSGGSDTQYF
TRBV5-1	.	.	TRBJ1-5	TGCGCCAGCAGCTTGGAAGGGGGGGCCCAGCCCCAGCATTTT	CASSLEGGAQPQHF
TRBV5-1	TRBD1	.	TRBJ2-7	TGCGCCAGCAGCACTTCGGGACAGGTCGGCGAGCAGTACTTC	CASSTSGQVGEQYF
TRBV19	.	.	TRBJ1-1	TGTGCCGAGCTTAACGAGGGGGGGATAAACACTGAAGCTTTCTTT	CAELNEGGINTEAFF
TRBV5-6	.	few	TRBJ1-2	TGTGCCAGCAGCTTGGGGGATGGGCGGGGTTCCTACTATGGCTACACCTTC	CASSLGDGRGSYYGYTF
TRBV5-1	.	.	TRBJ1-5	TGCGCCAGCAGCTTGGGCGGGGACAGCAATCAGCCCCAGCATTTT	CASSLGGDSNQPQHF
TRBV5-4	.	.	TRBJ2-1	TGTGCCAGCAGCTTGCTAGGTTCCTACAATGAGCAGTTCTTC	CASSLLGSYNEQFF
TRBV6-5	TRBD1	.	TRBJ2-7	TGTGCCAGCACCCCGACAGGGGAAACCTACGAGCAGTACTTC	CASTPTGETYEQYF
TRBV7-3	.	.	TRBJ2-1	TGTGCCAGCAGCTTAACGGGCAGCTACAATGAGCAGTTCTTC	CASSLTGSYNEQFF
TRBV6-5	TRBD1	.	TRBJ2-5	TGTGCCAGCTGGGAACAGGGGAGAGAGACCCAGTACTTC	CASWEQGRETQYF
TRBV9	.	.	TRBJ1-1	TGTGCCAGCAGCCTTCAGGGGTGGTCGAACACTGAAGCTTTCTTT	CASSLQGWSNTEAFF
TRBV24-1	TRBD1	once	TRBJ2-7	TGTGCCACCAGTGACGGGACAGGGGTCGATGTGCAGTACTTC	CATSDGTGVDVQYF
TRBV4-2	.	.	TRBJ2-3	TGTGCCAGCAGCTCGGCCCCCCAACAGGGCTCTCTTTCAGATACGCAGTATTTT	CASSSAPQQGSLSDTQYF
TRBV19	.	.	TRBJ1-1	TGTGCCAGTAGTATACCCTTACACGGGAGGAACACTGAAGCTTTCTTT	CASSIPLHGRNTEAFF
TRBV2	.	once	TRBJ2-2	TGTGCCAGCGCCCCGGGACAATTGAACACCGGGGAGCTGTTTTTT	CASAPGQLNTGELFF
TRBV28	TRBD1	.	TRBJ1-1	TGTGCCAGCAGTTTAGTACTAGGGACAGGCGCGGCTGAAGCTTTCTTT	CASSLVLGTGAAEAFF
TRBV27	.	.	TRBJ2-1	TGTGCCAGCAGGCCCAGGACAGATATTAGGGATGAGCAGTTCTTC	CASRPRTDIRDEQFF
TRBV18	TRBD1	.	TRBJ2-1	TGTGCCAGCTCCCGGGACAGGGCCGATGAGCAGTTCTTC	CASSRDRADEQFF
TRBV29-1	TRBD1	.	TRBJ1-1	TGCAGCGTCCTGCGACAGGGGGCAAGTACTGAAGCTTTCTTT	CSVLRQGASTEAFF
TRBV9	TRBD1	.	TRBJ1-1	TGTGCCAGCAGCGGTGTGGGACAGGTGAACACTGAAGCTTTCTTT	CASSGVGQVNTEAFF
TRBV19	.	.	TRBJ1-2	TGTGCCAGTAGTAATAGGGACAACCCGCGGGATGGCTACACCTTC	CASSNRDNPRDGYTF
TRBV10-2	.	.	TRBJ1-6	TGCGCCAGCAGTGAGAGCGCGTTTTGGGGCAGTAATTCACCCCTCCACTTT	CASSESAFWGSNSPLHF
TRBV5-1	.	.	TRBJ2-2	TGCGCCAGCAGCTTGGTGCGGGGCACCGGGGAGCTGTTTTTT	CASSLVRGTGELFF
TRBV2	.	.	TRBJ1-1	TGTGCCAGCAGTGAGGAGCATGGCACTGAAGCTTTCTTT	CASSEEHGTEAFF
TRBV7-9	.	.	TRBJ2-2	TGTGCCAGCAGCTCCACCCCTCCAGGGGCAATCGGGGAGCTGTTTTTT	CASSSTPPGAIGELFF
TRBV3-1/TRBV3-2	TRBD2	.	TRBJ2-3	TGTGCCAGCAGCCAAGGGCTAGCGGGGGGCAGGCAGTATTTT	CASSQGLAGGRQYF
TRBV19	.	few	TRBJ2-4	TGTGCCAGTAGTAGTGGGCTTCTAGCCAAAAACATTCAGTACTTC	CASSSGLLAKNIQYF
TRBV15	.	.	TRBJ2-1	TGTGCCACCAGCAGAGTGTTATCCGACAATGAGCAGTTCTTC	CATSRVLSDNEQFF
TRBV10-2	.	.	TRBJ1-5	TGCGCCAGCAGTACAGTGTTTGTTACGACCAATCAGCCCCAGCATTTT	CASSTVFVTTNQPQHF
TRBV6-5	TRBD1	.	TRBJ2-7	TGTGCCAGCGGGCCCGGGACAGGGGGCTACGAGCAGTACTTC	CASGPGTGGYEQYF
TRBV7-9	.	few	TRBJ1-6	TGTGCCAGCAGCTTAGACGACACCCCGACCCTCCACTTT	CASSLDDTPTLHF
TRBV29-1	.	.	TRBJ2-2	TGCAGCGTTGCCCCTACGAATGCCGGGGAGCTGTTTTTT	CSVAPTNAGELFF
TRBV5-1	.	.	TRBJ1-5	TGCGCCAGCAGCCTAGACAGTCCTTCGAGTCAGCCCCAGCATTTT	CASSLDSPSSQPQHF
TRBV28	TRBD2	.	TRBJ2-7	TGTGCCAGCAGTCCTAGCGGCGAAGACTACGAGCAGTACTTC	CASSPSGEDYEQYF
TRBV7-2	.	.	TRBJ1-2	TGTGCCAGCAGCTACCTCGGACCGGCGGGGGGCTACACCTTC	CASSYLGPAGGYTF
TRBV6-5	TRBD2	.	TRBJ2-7	TGTGCCAGCAGTTCACTAGCGGGGGACTACGAGCAGTACTTC	CASSSLAGDYEQYF
TRBV9	TRBD2	.	TRBJ2-1	TGTGCCAGCAGCGTAGCTGAGGGACTAGCGGGGGCCCAGCAGTTCTTC	CASSVAEGLAGAQQFF
TRBV15	TRBD1	.	TRBJ1-5	TGTGCCACCAGCAGAGCTTGGGACAGAGATCAGCCCCAGCATTTT	CATSRAWDRDQPQHF
TRBV2	TRBD1	few	TRBJ1-5	TGTGCCAGCAGGGAAGGACAGGGAGGACAGCCCCAGCATTTT	CASREGQGGQPQHF
TRBV5-1	.	.	TRBJ1-4	TGCGCCAGCAGCCGTACCCCGACAGCAACTAATGAAAAACTGTTTTTT	CASSRTPTATNEKLFF
TRBV2	.	.	TRBJ1-4	TGTGCCAGCAGTGAGACAGAGGCACTGTTTTTT	CASSETEALFF
TRBV5-4	.	.	TRBJ1-6	TGTGCCAGCAGCTACCGGGGGGACAATTCACCCCTCCACTTT	CASSYRGDNSPLHF
TRBV27	.	.	TRBJ1-5	TGTGCCAGCATCGGATTAGGGGATCAGCCCCAGCATTTT	CASIGLGDQPQHF
TRBV13	.	.	TRBJ1-6	TGTGCCAGCAGCTTATCGGGCAGGGTAGGTTCACCCCTCCACTTT	CASSLSGRVGSPLHF
TRBV9	.	.	TRBJ1-2	TGTGCCAGCAGCGTAGGGCGAGCAGGAAACTATGGCTACACCTTC	CASSVGRAGNYGYTF
TRBV24-1	.	.	TRBJ2-7	TGTGCCACCAGTGACGCCGCGGATCTCGAGCAGTACTTC	CATSDAADLEQYF
TRBV19	TRBD1	.	TRBJ2-3	TGTGCCAGTAGTCCCCGGGACAGGGGGCTTCCAGATACGCAGTATTTT	CASSPRDRGLPDTQYF
TRBV10-2	TRBD1	.	TRBJ1-1	TGCGCCAGCAGTGTTACAGGGGGCGCGGGCACTGAAGCTTTCTTT	CASSVTGGAGTEAFF
TRBV10-3	.	.	TRBJ1-2	TGTGCCATCAGCGCTAACTATGGCTACACCTTC	CAISANYGYTF
TRBV5-1	TRBD1	.	TRBJ1-3	TGCGCCAGCAGCGAAGGGACAGCTGGAAACACCATATATTTT	CASSEGTAGNTIYF
TRBV6-6	TRBD1	.	TRBJ2-3	TGTGCCAGCAGTCCGGGACAGGATTTTGCAGATACGCAGTATTTT	CASSPGQDFADTQYF
TRBV29-1	.	.	TRBJ2-1	TGCAGCTTCGAGAACTATGAGCAGTTCTTC	CSFENYEQFF
TRBV5-4	TRBD1	once	TRBJ1-6	TGTGCCAGCAGCGTGGGACAGGGGAGTGGCCCCTATAATTCACCCCTCCACTTT	CASSVGQGSGPYNSPLHF
TRBV7-3	TRBD2	.	TRBJ2-1	TGTGCCAGCAGCCCGAGCGGGGGGGTCCCCTACAATGAGCAGTTCTTC	CASSPSGGVPYNEQFF
TRBV15	TRBD1	.	TRBJ1-2	TGTGCCACCAGCAGAGTGGGACAGGGGTACTATGGCTACACCTTC	CATSRVGQGYYGYTF
TRBV2	.	once	TRBJ1-5	TGTGCCAGCAGTCCATCAGCGCGGGGGGGCGGGAATCAGCCCCAGCATTTT	CASSPSARGGGNQPQHF